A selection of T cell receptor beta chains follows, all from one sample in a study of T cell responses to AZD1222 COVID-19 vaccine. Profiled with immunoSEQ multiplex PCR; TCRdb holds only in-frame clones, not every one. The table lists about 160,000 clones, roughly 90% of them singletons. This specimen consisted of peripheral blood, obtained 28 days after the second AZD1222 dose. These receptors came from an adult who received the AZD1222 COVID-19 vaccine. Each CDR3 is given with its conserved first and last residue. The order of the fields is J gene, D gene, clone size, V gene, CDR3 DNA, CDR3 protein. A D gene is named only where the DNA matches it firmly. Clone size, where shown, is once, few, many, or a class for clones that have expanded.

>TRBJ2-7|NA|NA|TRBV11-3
TGTGCCAGCAGCCCCACTGGGATATCTCCCTACGAGCAGTACTTC
CASSPTGISPYEQYF
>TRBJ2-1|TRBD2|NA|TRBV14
TGTGCCAGCAGCTCGGGCGGGAGGGGTACGTACCATGAGCAGTTCTTC
CASSSGGRGTYHEQFF
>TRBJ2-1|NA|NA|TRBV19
TGTGCCAGTAGACCTGGTGGCCGCTACAATGAGCAGTTCTTC
CASRPGGRYNEQFF
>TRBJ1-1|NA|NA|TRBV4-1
TGCGCCAGCAGCCAAGATTCTCTGATCTCAACTTGGGGCACTGAAGCTTTCTTT
CASSQDSLISTWGTEAFF
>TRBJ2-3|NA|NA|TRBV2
TGTGCCAGCCAGACTAGAAAAGGTTACACAGATACGCAGTATTTT
CASQTRKGYTDTQYF
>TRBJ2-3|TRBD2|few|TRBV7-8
TGTGCCAGCAGTCTCCCTACTAGCGGAGGCAGCACAGATACGCAGTATTTT
CASSLPTSGGSTDTQYF
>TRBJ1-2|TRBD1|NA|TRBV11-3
TGTGCCAGCAGCTCCGGGACAGCACATAACTATGGCTACACCTTC
CASSSGTAHNYGYTF
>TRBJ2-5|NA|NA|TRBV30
TGTGCCTGGAGTGCCAAAGAGACCCAGTACTTC
CAWSAKETQYF
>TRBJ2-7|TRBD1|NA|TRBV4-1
TGCGCCAGCAGCGGTACGACAGGGGGCGAGCAGTACTTC
CASSGTTGGEQYF
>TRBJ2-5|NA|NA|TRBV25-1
TGTGCCAGCAGTGAAGTTGGAGAGACCCAGTACTTC
CASSEVGETQYF
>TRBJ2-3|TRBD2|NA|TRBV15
TGTGCCACCGGGGCGGGAGCAACCGATACGCAGTATTTT
CATGAGATDTQYF
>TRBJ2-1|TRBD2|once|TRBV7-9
TGTGCCAGCAGCCCGGGGACTAGCGGATTTTACAATGAGCAGTTCTTC
CASSPGTSGFYNEQFF
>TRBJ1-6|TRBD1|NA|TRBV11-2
TGTGCCAGCAGCTTCTGGGACAGGGCTTCACCCCTCCACTTT
CASSFWDRASPLHF
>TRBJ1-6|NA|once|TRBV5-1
TGCGCCAGCAGCTTGGAACTGGGCAGTGGGGATTCACCCCTCCACTTT
CASSLELGSGDSPLHF
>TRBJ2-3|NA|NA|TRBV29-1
TGCAGCGTTGCGTTTCAGCTCACAGATACGCAGTATTTT
CSVAFQLTDTQYF
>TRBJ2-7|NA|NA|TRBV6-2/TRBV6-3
TGTGCCAGCAGCCAAGCGGTGTGGGGGAACTCCTACGAGCAGTACTTC
CASSQAVWGNSYEQYF
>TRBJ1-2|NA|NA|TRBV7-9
TGTGCCAGCAGTCACGCCCCCGCAGTCGACTATGGCTACACCTTC
CASSHAPAVDYGYTF
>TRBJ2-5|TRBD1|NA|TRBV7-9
TGTGCCAGCAGCTTAAGTTCCGGGACAGGCCAAGAGACCCAGTACTTC
CASSLSSGTGQETQYF
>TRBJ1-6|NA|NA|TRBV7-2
TGTGCCAGCAGCTTGAGGCAGACTAATTCACCCCTCCACTTT
CASSLRQTNSPLHF
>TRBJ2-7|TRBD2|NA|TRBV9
TGTGCCAGCAGCGTCGCTCTAGCGGGAGAGGCCGAGCAGTACTTC
CASSVALAGEAEQYF
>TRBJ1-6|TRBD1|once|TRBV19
TGTGCCAGTGAGACCGGGACAGGGGGATTGAGGAATTCACCCCTCCACTTT
CASETGTGGLRNSPLHF
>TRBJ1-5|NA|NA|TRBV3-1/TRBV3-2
TGTGCCAGCAGCCAATTGGGAGTCGATCAGCCCCAGCATTTT
CASSQLGVDQPQHF
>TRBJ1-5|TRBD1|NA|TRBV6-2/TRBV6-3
TGTGCCAGCAGTTACGGGACAGGGAGTAATCAGCCCCAGCATTTT
CASSYGTGSNQPQHF
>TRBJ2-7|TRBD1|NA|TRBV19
TGTGCCAGTAGTCAAGGACAGGGAAGCTCCTACGAGCAGTACTTC
CASSQGQGSSYEQYF
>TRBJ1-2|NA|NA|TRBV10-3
TGTGCCATCAGTGACCCCCGGTTTGATGGCTACACCTTC
CAISDPRFDGYTF
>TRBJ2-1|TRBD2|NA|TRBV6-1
TGTGCCAGCAGTGGAAGGGCTAGCGGGAGGGCCAGGTATGAGCAGTTCTTC
CASSGRASGRARYEQFF
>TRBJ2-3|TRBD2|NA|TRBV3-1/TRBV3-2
TGTGCCAGAACTAGCGGGAGTAGCACAGATACGCAGTATTTT
CARTSGSSTDTQYF
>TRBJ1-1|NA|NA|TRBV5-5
TGTGCCAGCAATTTACACATGGGGGCCGCTGAAGCTTTCTTT
CASNLHMGAAEAFF
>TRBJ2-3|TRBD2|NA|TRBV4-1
TGCGCCAGCAGCCAAGATAGCGGGACTAGCGGGAGGCGGTCAGATACGCAGTATTTT
CASSQDSGTSGRRSDTQYF
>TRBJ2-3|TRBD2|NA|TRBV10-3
TGTGCCATCAGTGAGTCCGCGGGAGGGGCAGATACGCAGTATTTT
CAISESAGGADTQYF
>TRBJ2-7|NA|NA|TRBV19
TGTGCCAGTAGTATGTTGGGCCTAGTCCCCGAGCAGTACTTC
CASSMLGLVPEQYF
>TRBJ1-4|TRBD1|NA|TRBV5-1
TGCGCCAGCAGCGATGAGACAGGGGTCGGTAATGAAAAACTGTTTTTT
CASSDETGVGNEKLFF
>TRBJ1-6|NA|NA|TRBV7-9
TGTGCCAGCAGCTTAGATTCGGTATTTAATTCACCCCTCCACTTT
CASSLDSVFNSPLHF
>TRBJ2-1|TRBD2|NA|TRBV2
TGTGCCATCCGCACTAGCGGGAGGGCCAATGAGCAGTTCTTC
CAIRTSGRANEQFF
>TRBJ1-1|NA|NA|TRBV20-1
TGCAGTGCCGAGATGAACACTGAAGCTTTCTTT
CSAEMNTEAFF
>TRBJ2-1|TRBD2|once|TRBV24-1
TGTGCCACCAGTGGCGGACTAGCCGGGTATGAGCAGTTCTTC
CATSGGLAGYEQFF
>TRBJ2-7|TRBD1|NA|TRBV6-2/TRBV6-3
TGTGCCAGCAGCCCCCGCCCCGGGACAGTAGTCGAGCAGTACTTC
CASSPRPGTVVEQYF
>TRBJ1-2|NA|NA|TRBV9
TGTGCCAGCAGCCAAAGTAATGTTGGGAATGGCTACACCTTC
CASSQSNVGNGYTF
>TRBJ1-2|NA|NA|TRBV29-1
TGCAGCGCCCTGGGAATTCGGGACTATGGCTACACCTTC
CSALGIRDYGYTF
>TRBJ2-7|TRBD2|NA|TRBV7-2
TGTGCCAGCAGCCTGGGACTAGCTGGTTCCTACGAGCAGTACTTC
CASSLGLAGSYEQYF
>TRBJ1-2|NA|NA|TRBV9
TGTGCCAGCAGCGCAACAGTGAACTATGGCTACACCTTC
CASSATVNYGYTF
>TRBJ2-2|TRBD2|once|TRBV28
TGTGCCAGCAGTTCCCCACGGGGCGGGAGGGGCAACACCGGGGAGCTGTTTTTT
CASSSPRGGRGNTGELFF
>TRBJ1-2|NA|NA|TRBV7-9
TGTGCCAGCAGCCATTCAGGGGGCTACACCTTC
CASSHSGGYTF
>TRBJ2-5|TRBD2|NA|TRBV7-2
TGTGCCAGCAGCCCGCGGGGGAGTCTAGAGACCCAGTACTTC
CASSPRGSLETQYF
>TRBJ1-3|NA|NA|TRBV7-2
TGTGCCAGCAGGGAGAATAATGGAAACACCATATATTTT
CASRENNGNTIYF
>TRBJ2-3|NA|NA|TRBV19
TGTGCCAGTAGTGCCGACGGGGGTACGCAGTATTTT
CASSADGGTQYF
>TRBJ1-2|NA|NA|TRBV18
TGTGCCAGCTCACCAGTGAGTCGGGCCTCTAACTATGGCTACACCTTC
CASSPVSRASNYGYTF
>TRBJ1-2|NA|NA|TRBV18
TGTGCCAGCTCACCACTTGTTTCAGGATCCTCCTATGGCTACACCTTC
CASSPLVSGSSYGYTF
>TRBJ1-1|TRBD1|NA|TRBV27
TGTGCCAGCAGCCGATGGCTCAGGGGGAGGAACACTGAAGCTTTCTTT
CASSRWLRGRNTEAFF
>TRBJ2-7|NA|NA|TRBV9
TGTGCCAGCAGCGTAGCGGGGGCTGGCGAGCAGTACTTC
CASSVAGAGEQYF
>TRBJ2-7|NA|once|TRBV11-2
TGTGCCAGCAGCTTAAACGGCGCCTTGCGGAGCTACGAGCAGTACTTC
CASSLNGALRSYEQYF
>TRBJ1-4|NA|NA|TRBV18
TGTGCCAGCTCACCACAGCAGGGGTGGGATGAAAAACTGTTTTTT
CASSPQQGWDEKLFF
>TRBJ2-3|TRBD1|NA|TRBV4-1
TGCGCCAGCAGCCAAGGGGGGACAGCCCTTTCGTATTTT
CASSQGGTALSYF
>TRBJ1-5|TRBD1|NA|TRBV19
TGTGCCAGTAGTATACGAGGGGGCAGAAATCAGCCCCAGCATTTT
CASSIRGGRNQPQHF
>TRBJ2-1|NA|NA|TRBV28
TGTGCCAGCAGTTTCGGGGGTCGGGGCGGCCATTCCTACAATGAGCAGTTCTTC
CASSFGGRGGHSYNEQFF